These 5 T cell receptor beta chains were all obtained from the same sample, sequenced in a study of molecular identifiers for immune sequencing clone quantification. One entry per CDR3 protein results from TCRdb running MiXCR on the PCR reads. The sample lists approximately 590,000 distinct CDR3 sequences; less than 30% were seen once. The sample was naive CD8+ T cells from blood, with Jurkat cell RNA spiked in. Subset of the sample: FACS-sorted CD8+CD4-CCR7+CD45RA+ naive T cells. These receptors all come from a human donor in good health. Some libraries in this study had Jurkat cell RNA spiked in.

The gene calls are TRBV4-3 and TRBJ2-1, with D possibly being TRBD1 or TRBD2 (7 bases each). With 0 bases removed from V and 3 bases from J, the gap between germline ends came to 12 bases. There are 16 residues in the CDR3. The germline CDR1 and CDR2 sequences are LGHNA and YSLEER. CDR3 protein: CASSQEGGGGYNEQFF. The DNA for the CDR3 is TGCGCCAGCAGCCAAGAAGGGGGCGGGGGCTACAATGAGCAGTTCTTC.

This clonotype was seen repeatedly, ten times or more. This chain joins TRBV4-3 and TRBJ1-4; 7 nucleotides agree with TRBD1. The CDR3 has 17 residues. The V and J ends lost 0 bases and 2 bases, in that order; junction bases with no gene match: 6. Germline V gene lookup returns CDR1 LGHNA and CDR2 YSLEER. The CDR3 sequence: CASSQDRATGTNEKLFF. DNA of the CDR3: TGCGCCAGCAGCCAAGACCGTGCGACAGGGACTAATGAAAAACTGTTTTTT.

This clonotype has a handful of counts. The chain carries TRBV6-6 and TRBJ2-7; D is perhaps TRBD2 (6 bases). CDR3 length: 15 amino acids. The ends were cut back, 5 bases at V and 3 bases at J, with 17 bases in the middle. Germline V CDR1 and CDR2: MNHNY, SVGAGI (reference sequence). The CDR3 DNA reads TGTGCCAGCAGTGGCTCCGGGACGGACTACTACGAGCAGTACTTC. It codes for CASSGSGTDYYEQYF.

This clonotype was seen once. At one of its ends the junction is not consistent with the germline gene, which may arise from a read error. V gene TRBV19 combines with J gene TRBJ2-7; 8 positions match TRBD2. This CDR3 comprises 15 residues. Per the germline V gene, CDR1 is LNHDA and CDR2 is SQIVND (reference sequence). The CDR3 nucleotides are TGTGCCAGTAGTATAGAACTAGCGGCGTCCTACGGGCAGTACTTC. Encoded protein: CASSIELAASYGQYF.

J is TRBJ2-7 and V is TRBV4-1; possibly TRBD2 for D (5 bases). This CDR3 has 15 residues. Trimming took 0 bases from V and 4 from J, leaving 13 bases between them. Looked up from germline, CDR1 is MGHRA and CDR2 is YSYEKL. The CDR3 nucleotides are TGCGCCAGCAGCCAAGAGGATACCCGGGGTTACGAGCAGTACTTC. This codes for CASSQEDTRGYEQYF.